Detailed here is one T cell receptor beta chain. This clone's antigen is unknown. No much larger clone exists at a distance of one base, and base qualities are not known. The data are from a study of CD8 T cells in ankylosing spondylitis (dated 2017 in TCRdb). With respect to the entire study: The study profiled T cell receptor beta repertoires in healthy donors and ankylosing spondylitis patients to find disease-linked TCR variants. In total, the full study cohort was made up of 85 to 140 healthy donors and 25 to 30 ankylosing spondylitis patients. Peripheral blood was sampled, and synovial fluid was additionally collected from ankylosing spondylitis patients.

What the study reported, not specific to this receptor: Some motif variants were previously reported in synovial fluid and blood of reactive arthritis patients, suggesting common disease-initiation mechanisms. According to the report, matched synovial fluid samples from ankylosing spondylitis patients were significantly enriched for the disease-linked clones. In peripheral blood, the disease-linked clones were found at relatively low frequencies and had a CD8+ phenotype. A TCR beta motif made up of eight highly homologous amino acid variants appeared to be characteristic of blood from ankylosing spondylitis patients.

The listed sequencing device is Illumina HiSeq 2500. Quantitative 5'-RACE with molecular barcodes was the method used to prepare the TCR beta libraries. As for the original processing: A new computational method based on a probabilistic model of VDJ rearrangement was used to identify disease-linked TCR variants. In TCRdb, the public reads were trimmed at Q25 with fastp and aligned with MiXCR, with productive beta chains retained. Each entry is one CDR3 protein sequence, shown with its most common DNA and genes. TCRdb assigned the V and J calls; the authors' analysis was not used. In this sample the table shows about 480,000 distinct CDR3 sequences, about a sixth of which occur a single time. The ten biggest clones cover 0.85% to 1.3% of the sample. Material for sequencing was blood, either unsorted or a sorted T cell fraction (not recorded which). This receptor was identified in a male donor with ankylosing spondylitis.

This receptor carries the CDR3 CASSYSTGRRTDTQYF. The DNA is as follows: TGTGCCAGCAGTTACTCGACGGGCCGGCGCACAGATACGCAGTATTTT. The sequence is built from TRBV6-5 and TRBJ2-3; the D gene cannot be resolved reliably. V is pared back by 0 bases and J by 1 base, with 11 bases lying between the germline termini. The CDR3 contains 16 residues, cysteine and phenylalanine counted. Left in the record is the CDR3 DNA by itself, 48 bases read in frame from the first base. The CDR1 and CDR2 encoded by the germline V gene are MNHEY and SVGAGI.